This TCR beta chain was observed in a study of brain metastases from non-small cell lung cancer. Findings of the study overall: Fewer infiltrating T cells were found in brain metastases than primaries. Metastases had sparse T cells but largely shared repertoires with primaries. Expanded T-cell clones appeared in more than 60% of brain metastases over primaries.

Sequencing was performed with immunoSEQ multiplex PCR; in TCRdb, only in-frame clones are kept and a portion is missing. The table records about 3,100 clones, 75% to 85% of them present only once. There are a few counts of this clone. The antigen is not known. The sample comprised tissue from a brain metastasis. The TCR comes from a donor aged 40 or older with non-small cell lung cancer.

CDR3 nucleotides: TGTGCCAGCTCACCAATGACAGTTTTCACTGAAGCTTTCTTT. Its translation is CASSPMTVFTEAFF. The genes are TRBV18 and TRBJ1-1; a possible D gene is TRBD1 (5 bases). The CDR3 loop spans 14 amino acids. Germline CDR1 and CDR2: KGHSH and LQKENI. Deletions cut 2 bases from V and 4 bases from J, with 11 bases between.